Listed below are T cell receptor beta chains from one sample, sequenced in a study of T cell changes during pregnancy in multiple sclerosis. Sequencing used immunoSEQ multiplex PCR; TCRdb keeps in-frame clones, though not all of them. The sample comprises about 120,000 clones, 92% of which are singletons, and 1.5% rests with the top ten. The starting material was peripheral blood, obtained in the third trimester of pregnancy. Receptors originate from a female donor with multiple sclerosis, enrolled in a pregnancy study. Both conserved end residues are part of each CDR3. The D gene is left open where the match is weak. Not every row has a clone size; where given, it reads once, few, many or a size class.

v_gene	abundance	j_gene	d_gene	CDR3nt	CDR3aa
TRBV7-2	once	TRBJ2-5	-	TGTGCCAGCAGCTTAGCGGGATGGGGACTCCAAGAGACCCAGTACTTC	CASSLAGWGLQETQYF
TRBV18	-	TRBJ2-3	TRBD1	TGTGCCAGCCAGCAGGGGGTTAGCACAGATACGCAGTATTTT	CASQQGVSTDTQYF
TRBV19	-	TRBJ1-3	-	TGTGCCAGTAGTATAATGGGGGGTAGCTCTGGAAACACCATATATTTT	CASSIMGGSSGNTIYF
TRBV18	-	TRBJ2-1	-	TGTGCCAGCTCACCAGGGGGCGCTTGGAATGAGCAGTTCTTC	CASSPGGAWNEQFF
TRBV2	-	TRBJ2-1	-	TGTGCCAGCAGCCTCCCTGGGAGGAGCTCCTACAATGAGCAGTTCTTC	CASSLPGRSSYNEQFF
TRBV27	-	TRBJ2-7	TRBD1	TGTGCCGGTAGGGACAGGGTTTACGAGCAGTACTTC	CAGRDRVYEQYF
TRBV6-1	-	TRBJ2-5	TRBD2	TGTGCCAGCAGTGAAATATTAGCGGGGGGGCAAGAGACCCAGTACTTC	CASSEILAGGQETQYF
TRBV5-1	-	TRBJ1-1	TRBD1	TGCGCCAGCAGCTGGGATCAGGGGGTCAGAACTGAAGCTTTCTTT	CASSWDQGVRTEAFF
TRBV30	-	TRBJ1-1	-	TGTGCCTGGACCCCCGGGGGGACTGAAGCTTTCTTT	CAWTPGGTEAFF
TRBV30	-	TRBJ2-1	TRBD2	TGTGCCTGGAGTCGACTAGCGGGGTCCTACAATGAGCAGTTCTTC	CAWSRLAGSYNEQFF
TRBV5-5	once	TRBJ2-7	TRBD2	TGTGCCAGCAGCTTCGATCTACGGGGGGGCACCTACGAGCAGTACTTC	CASSFDLRGGTYEQYF
TRBV7-6	-	TRBJ2-7	TRBD1	TGTGCCAGCAGCTTAGCGATGGGACAGGGACCCTACGAGCAGTACTTC	CASSLAMGQGPYEQYF
TRBV14	-	TRBJ2-1	TRBD2	TGTGCCAGCAGCCATCTAACTAGCGGGAGGGGCAATGAGCAGTTCTTC	CASSHLTSGRGNEQFF
TRBV5-4	once	TRBJ2-5	TRBD2	TGTGCCAGCAGCCCGCGGGTAGCGGGCAGGCAGACCCAGTACTTC	CASSPRVAGRQTQYF
TRBV11-2	-	TRBJ1-5	-	TGTGCCAGCAGCTTAGATCTAAGTCAGCCCCAGCATTTT	CASSLDLSQPQHF
TRBV30	once	TRBJ2-3	-	TGTGCCTGGAGTGTACAGAGGGGCACAGATACGCAGTATTTT	CAWSVQRGTDTQYF
TRBV6-6	once	TRBJ2-7	TRBD2	TGTGCCAGCAGTTATCTACGTGGGAGGGACGAGCAGTACTTC	CASSYLRGRDEQYF
TRBV5-1	-	TRBJ1-2	TRBD1	TGCGCCAGCAGCAGGGACAGGGAAAACTATGGCTACACCTTC	CASSRDRENYGYTF
TRBV7-2	-	TRBJ2-1	TRBD2	TGTGCCAGCAGCTTTACTAGCGGGGGGTACAATGAGCAGTTCTTC	CASSFTSGGYNEQFF
TRBV6-5	-	TRBJ1-5	-	TGTGCCAGCAGGGTACAGGTTAATTCCAATCAGCCCCAGCATTTT	CASRVQVNSNQPQHF
TRBV6-6	-	TRBJ2-1	TRBD2	TGTGCCAGCAGCCCTCAACGGGGGGGCGGCGATGAGCAGTTCTTC	CASSPQRGGGDEQFF
TRBV11-2	-	TRBJ2-7	-	TGTGCCAGCAGCCGGACGGAGGGCTACGAGCAGTACTTC	CASSRTEGYEQYF
TRBV25-1	-	TRBJ1-6	TRBD1	TGTGCCAGCACTCAAACAGGGGGTAATTCACCCCTCCACTTT	CASTQTGGNSPLHF
TRBV7-2	-	TRBJ1-4	TRBD1	TGTGCCAGCAGTCGGGGGGGGACAGCAAATGAAAAACTGTTTTTT	CASSRGGTANEKLFF
TRBV11-2	-	TRBJ1-3	-	TGTGCCAGCAGCTTTTCGGCTGGAAACACCATATATTTT	CASSFSAGNTIYF
TRBV5-1	-	TRBJ2-7	TRBD1	TGCGCCAGCAGCCATCCGGTGGGTACAGGGGCCCTCCGGGGTTCCGAGCAGTACTTC	CASSHPVGTGALRGSEQYF
TRBV6-6	-	TRBJ1-1	-	TGTGCCAGCAGTTACTCGAGGACAGTGAACACTGAAGCTTTCTTT	CASSYSRTVNTEAFF
TRBV4-1	-	TRBJ2-3	-	TGCGCCAGCAGCTCCCAGGAACTGGTAACAGATACGCAGTATTTT	CASSSQELVTDTQYF
TRBV10-3	-	TRBJ2-1	TRBD2	TGTGCCATCATTGGGAGGAAGCGGGAGTGGGATGAGCAGTTCTTC	CAIIGRKREWDEQFF
TRBV27	-	TRBJ2-1	-	TGTGCCAGCAGTTTGGAGTGGCGGAATCTTCGGTTCTTC	CASSLEWRNLRFF
TRBV12-2	-	TRBJ1-4	-	TGTGCAAGTCGATCTGGGACAGAGATTAATGAAAAACTGTTTTTT	CASRSGTEINEKLFF
TRBV10-3	once	TRBJ2-7	TRBD1	TGTGCCATCAGTGGAGGACAGGAGTACGAGCAGTACTTC	CAISGGQEYEQYF
TRBV27	-	TRBJ2-7	TRBD2	TGTGCCAGCAGTACTCTAGCGGGAAGGTCCAACGAGCAGTACTTC	CASSTLAGRSNEQYF
TRBV2	-	TRBJ1-1	-	TGTGCCAGCAGTTCTCCGGGGAACACTGAAGCTTTCTTT	CASSSPGNTEAFF
TRBV2	-	TRBJ2-1	TRBD1	TGTGCCAGCAAGGGACAGCGGGAGCAGTTCTTC	CASKGQREQFF